Following are 5 T cell receptor beta chains from one sample sequenced in a study of blood T cells in healthy people across ages. For the second PCR, which ran for about 7 to 11 cycles, a sample-barcoded 5' primer and a J-beta primer mix were used. TCRdb analysed the 5' RACE reads with MiXCR anew, one entry per CDR3 protein. The profile covers 1.5 million to 2 million distinct CDR3 sequences, with 35% to 50% appearing a single time and under 30% taken by the ten largest. The sample was blood. All receptors derive from a human donor in good health.

The chain carries TRBV20-1 and TRBJ2-7; the D is unclear. This CDR3 region has 13 residues. CDR1 is DFQATT and CDR2 is SNEGSKA in the germline V gene (reference sequence). Trimming took off 5 bases at V and 1 base at J, with 12 bases between the two ends. CDR3 coding DNA: TGCAGTGCTCGACACGTCCTGTCCTACGAGCAGTACTTC. It specifies CSARHVLSYEQYF.

V and J are TRBV9 and TRBJ1-1; D not resolved. Deletions cut 2 bases from V and 1 base from J, with 6 bases between. Germline CDR1 SGDLS, CDR2 YYNGEE. The CDR3 length is 13 residues. CDR3 coding DNA: TGTGCCAGCAGCGTCTCTACGAACACTGAAGCTTTCTTT. It codes for CASSVSTNTEAFF.

The chain is built from TRBV20-1 and TRBJ2-4; 7 bases fit TRBD2. V shed 6 bases and J 13 bases; nucleotides not matched to a gene: 15. The CDR3 covers 13 residues. Germline CDR1 and CDR2: DFQATT and SNEGSKA (reference sequence). This CDR3 reads CSAKVTTAGEQYF. CDR3 bases: TGCAGTGCCAAAGTCACCACCGCGGGGGAGCAGTACTTC.

This clonotype appeared many times. Here the CDR3 DNA reads TGCAGCGTTGGAGAAGGGAACTATGGCTACACCTTC. Protein product: CSVGEGNYGYTF. The chain links TRBV29-1 to TRBJ1-2, with D uncertain. CDR3 size: 12 residues. Germline V gene sequence: CDR1 SQVTM, CDR2 ANQGSEA. Between the trimmed V and J ends, which lost 4 bases and 2 bases, there was a span of 8 bases.

The chain combines TRBV25-1 with TRBJ1-1; no clear D gene. The CDR3 sequence is 12 residues long. Germline V gene data show CDR1 as MGHDK and CDR2 as SYGVNS. The V end lost 1 base, the J end lost 5 bases, and 5 bases lay between the germline ends. The DNA of the CDR3 is TGTGCCAGCAGTGAATTCCAAACTGAAGCTTTCTTT. Its translation is CASSEFQTEAFF.